The source of this T cell receptor (beta chain) is a study of graft-versus-host responses after intestinal transplantation. Study at large: Every recipient had anti-thymocyte globulin induction and roughly three years of tacrolimus plus steroids.

Trimming took 8 bases from V and 7 from J, leaving 14 bases between them. CDR1 is GTSNPN, CDR2 SVGIG, per germline (reference sequence). This CDR3 is built from 12 residues. Comment on this clone: Its antigen remains unidentified.

Measured with immunoSEQ multiplex PCR; TCRdb has only the in-frame clones, and not every one. The repertoire includes some 120,000 clones, 85% to 95% of them detected once, and roughly 0.15% sits in the top ten. Overall study results and limits: Recipient marrow harbored GvH clones, some of which surfaced first in ileum or blood. After transplant, early declines in HvG clones were associated with peak levels of circulating GvH clones.

This sequence joins TRBV30 and TRBJ1-4; D not certain. The TCR was taken from a human donor who received an intestinal transplant. The sample consisted of unstimulated CD4+ T cells sorted from spleen or lymph node cells, taken before intestinal transplant. This CDR3 is CASPGRGEKLFF. Written as DNA, the CDR3 is TGTGCCAGCCCAGGCAGAGGTGAAAAACTGTTTTTT.